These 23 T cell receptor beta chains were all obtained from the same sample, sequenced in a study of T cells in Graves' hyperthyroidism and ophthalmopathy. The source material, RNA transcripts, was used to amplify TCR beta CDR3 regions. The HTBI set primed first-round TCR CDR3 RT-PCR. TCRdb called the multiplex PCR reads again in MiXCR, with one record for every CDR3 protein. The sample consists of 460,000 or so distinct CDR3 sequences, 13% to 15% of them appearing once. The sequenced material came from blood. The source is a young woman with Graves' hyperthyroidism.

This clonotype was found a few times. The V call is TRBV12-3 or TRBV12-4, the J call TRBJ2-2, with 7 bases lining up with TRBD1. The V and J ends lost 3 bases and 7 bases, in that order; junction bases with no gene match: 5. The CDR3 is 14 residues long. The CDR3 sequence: CASSLGRGLGELFF. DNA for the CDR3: TGTGCCAGCAGTTTGGGTAGGGGGCTCGGGGAGCTGTTTTTT.

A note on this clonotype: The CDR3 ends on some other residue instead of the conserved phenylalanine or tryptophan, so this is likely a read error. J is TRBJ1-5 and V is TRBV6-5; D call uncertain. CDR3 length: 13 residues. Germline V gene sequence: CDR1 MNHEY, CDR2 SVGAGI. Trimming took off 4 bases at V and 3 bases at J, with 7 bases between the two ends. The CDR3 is CASSLGINQPQHL. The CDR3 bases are TGTGCCAGCAGTTTAGGGATCAATCAGCCCCAGCATCTT.

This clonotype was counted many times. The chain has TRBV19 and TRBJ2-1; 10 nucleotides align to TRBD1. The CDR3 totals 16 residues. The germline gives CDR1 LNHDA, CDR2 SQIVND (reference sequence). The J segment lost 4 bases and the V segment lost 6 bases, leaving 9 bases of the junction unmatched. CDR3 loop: CASSKGDRGLYNEQFF. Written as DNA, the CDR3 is TGTGCCAGTAGCAAAGGGGACAGGGGCCTTTACAATGAGCAGTTCTTC.

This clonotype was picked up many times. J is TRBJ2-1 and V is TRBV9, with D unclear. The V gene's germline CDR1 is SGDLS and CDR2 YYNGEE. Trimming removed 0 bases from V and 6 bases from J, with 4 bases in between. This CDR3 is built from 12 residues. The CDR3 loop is CASSVESNEQFF. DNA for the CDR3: TGTGCCAGCAGCGTAGAAAGCAATGAGCAGTTCTTC.

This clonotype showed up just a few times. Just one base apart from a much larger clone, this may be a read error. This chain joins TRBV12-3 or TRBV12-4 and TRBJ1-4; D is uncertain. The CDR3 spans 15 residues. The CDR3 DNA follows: TGTACCAGCAGTTTCCTGAGTGGGCTTGAGGAAAAACTGTTTTTT. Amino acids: CTSSFLSGLEEKLFF.

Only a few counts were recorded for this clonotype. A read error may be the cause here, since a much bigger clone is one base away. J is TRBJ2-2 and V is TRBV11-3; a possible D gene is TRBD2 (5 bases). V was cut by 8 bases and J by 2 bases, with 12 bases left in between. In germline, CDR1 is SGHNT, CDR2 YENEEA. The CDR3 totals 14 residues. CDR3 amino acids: CASLLVLNTGELFF. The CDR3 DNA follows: TGTGCCAGCTTACTAGTCCTCAACACCGGGGAGCTGTTTTTT.

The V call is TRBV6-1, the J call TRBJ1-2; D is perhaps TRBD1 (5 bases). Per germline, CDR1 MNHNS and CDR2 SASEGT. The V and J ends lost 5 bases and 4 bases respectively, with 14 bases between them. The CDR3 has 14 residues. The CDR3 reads CASSMVGVLYGYTF. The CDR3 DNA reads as TGTGCCAGCAGTATGGTGGGGGTCCTCTATGGCTACACCTTC.

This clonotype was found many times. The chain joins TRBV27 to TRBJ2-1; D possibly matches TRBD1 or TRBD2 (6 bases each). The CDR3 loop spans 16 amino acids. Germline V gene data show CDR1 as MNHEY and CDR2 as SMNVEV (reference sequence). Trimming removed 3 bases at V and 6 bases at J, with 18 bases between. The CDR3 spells CASSFGVGGHLNEQFF. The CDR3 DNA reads TGTGCCAGCAGTTTCGGGGTGGGGGGACACCTCAATGAGCAGTTCTTC.

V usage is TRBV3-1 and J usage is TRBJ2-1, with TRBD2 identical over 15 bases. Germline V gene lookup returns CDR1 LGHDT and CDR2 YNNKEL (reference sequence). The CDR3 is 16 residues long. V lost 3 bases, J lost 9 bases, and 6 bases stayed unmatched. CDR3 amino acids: CASSQGLAGGKGEQFF. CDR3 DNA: TGTGCCAGCAGCCAGGGACTAGCGGGAGGTAAGGGTGAGCAGTTCTTC.

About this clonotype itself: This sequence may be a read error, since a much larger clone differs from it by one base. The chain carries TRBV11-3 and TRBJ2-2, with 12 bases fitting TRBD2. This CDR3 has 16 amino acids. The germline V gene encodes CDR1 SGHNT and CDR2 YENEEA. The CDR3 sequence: CASRPSGRGSTRELFF. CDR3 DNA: TGTGCCAGCAGACCTAGCGGGAGGGGGAGCACCAGGGAGCTGTTTTTT.

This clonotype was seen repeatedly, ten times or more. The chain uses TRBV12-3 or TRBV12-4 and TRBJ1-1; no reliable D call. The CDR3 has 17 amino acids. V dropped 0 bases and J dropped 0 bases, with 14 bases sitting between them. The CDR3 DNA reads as TGTGCCAGCAGTTTAGCGCGTTCCTGGATCATGAACACTGAAGCTTTCTTT. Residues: CASSLARSWIMNTEAFF.

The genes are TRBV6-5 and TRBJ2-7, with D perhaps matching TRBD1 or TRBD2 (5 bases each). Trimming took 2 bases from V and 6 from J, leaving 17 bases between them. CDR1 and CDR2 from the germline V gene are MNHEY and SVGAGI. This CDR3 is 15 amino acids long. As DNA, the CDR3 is TGTGCCAGCAGTTACAAATCAGGGACCGTCCGCGAGCAGTACTTC. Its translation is CASSYKSGTVREQYF.

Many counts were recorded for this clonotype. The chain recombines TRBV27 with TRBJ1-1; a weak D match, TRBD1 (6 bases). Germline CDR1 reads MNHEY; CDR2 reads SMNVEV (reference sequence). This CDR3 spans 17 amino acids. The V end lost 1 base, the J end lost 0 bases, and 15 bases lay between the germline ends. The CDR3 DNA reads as TGTGCCAGCAGTTTATTTGGGTCAGGGGCCATGAACACTGAAGCTTTCTTT. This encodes CASSLFGSGAMNTEAFF.

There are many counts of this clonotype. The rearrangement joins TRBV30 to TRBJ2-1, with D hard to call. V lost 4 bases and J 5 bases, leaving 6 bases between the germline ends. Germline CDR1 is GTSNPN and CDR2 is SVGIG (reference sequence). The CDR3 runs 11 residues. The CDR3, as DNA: TGTGCCTGGACCCGTAACAATGAGCAGTTCTTC. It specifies CAWTRNNEQFF.

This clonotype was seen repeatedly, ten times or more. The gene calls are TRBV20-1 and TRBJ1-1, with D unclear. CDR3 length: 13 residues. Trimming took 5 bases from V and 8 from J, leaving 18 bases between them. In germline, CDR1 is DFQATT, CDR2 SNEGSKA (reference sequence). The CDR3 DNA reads TGCAGTGCTCTCCCCTACAAGTGGCCAGAAGCTTTCTTT. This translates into CSALPYKWPEAFF.

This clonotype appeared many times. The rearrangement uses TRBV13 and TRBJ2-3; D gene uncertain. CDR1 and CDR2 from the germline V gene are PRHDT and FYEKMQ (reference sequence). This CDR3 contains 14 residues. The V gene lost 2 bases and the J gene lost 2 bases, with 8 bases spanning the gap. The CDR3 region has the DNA TGTGCCAGCAGCTTAAGGGTAAACACAGATACGCAGTATTTT. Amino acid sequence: CASSLRVNTDTQYF. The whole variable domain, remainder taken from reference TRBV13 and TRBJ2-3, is AAGVIQSPRHLIKEKRETATLKCYPIPRHDTVYWYQQGPGQDPQFLISFYEKMQSDKGSIPDRFSAQQFSDYHSELNMSSLELGDSALYFCASSLRVNTDTQYFGPGTRLTVL.

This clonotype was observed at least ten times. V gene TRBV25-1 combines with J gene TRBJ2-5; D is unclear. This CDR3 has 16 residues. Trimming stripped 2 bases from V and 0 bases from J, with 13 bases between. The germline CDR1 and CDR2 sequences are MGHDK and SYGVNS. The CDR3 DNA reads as TGTGCCAGCAGTGAAGCTTCCTCCCCAAACCAAGAGACCCAGTACTTC. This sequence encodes CASSEASSPNQETQYF.

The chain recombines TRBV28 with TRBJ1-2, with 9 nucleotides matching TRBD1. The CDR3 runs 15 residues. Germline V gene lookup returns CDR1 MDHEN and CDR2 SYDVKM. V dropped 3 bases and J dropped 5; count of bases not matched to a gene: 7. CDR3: CASSLDPGQGYGYTF. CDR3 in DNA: TGTGCCAGCAGTTTGGATCCGGGACAGGGTTATGGCTACACCTTC.

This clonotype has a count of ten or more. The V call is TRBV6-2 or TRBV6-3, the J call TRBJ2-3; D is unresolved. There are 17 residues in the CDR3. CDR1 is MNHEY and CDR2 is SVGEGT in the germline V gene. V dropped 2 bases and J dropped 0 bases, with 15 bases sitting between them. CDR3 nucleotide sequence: TGTGCCAGCAGTTACAGTATTCAGCAGTCTAGCACAGATACGCAGTATTTT. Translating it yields CASSYSIQQSSTDTQYF.

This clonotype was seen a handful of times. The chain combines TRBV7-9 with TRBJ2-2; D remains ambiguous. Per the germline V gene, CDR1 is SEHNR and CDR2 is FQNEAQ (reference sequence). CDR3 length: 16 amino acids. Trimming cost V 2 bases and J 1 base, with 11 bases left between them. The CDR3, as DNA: TGTGCCAGCAGCTTATCGAGAGAGGTGAACACCGGGGAGCTGTTTTTT. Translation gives CASSLSREVNTGELFF.

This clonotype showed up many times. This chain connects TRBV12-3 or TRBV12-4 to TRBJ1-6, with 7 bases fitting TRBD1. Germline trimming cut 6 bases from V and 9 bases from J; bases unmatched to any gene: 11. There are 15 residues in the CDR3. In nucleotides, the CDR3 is TGTGCCAGCAGCCTAGGTTCAGGGGGGGGTTCACCCCTCCACTTT. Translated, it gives CASSLGSGGGSPLHF.

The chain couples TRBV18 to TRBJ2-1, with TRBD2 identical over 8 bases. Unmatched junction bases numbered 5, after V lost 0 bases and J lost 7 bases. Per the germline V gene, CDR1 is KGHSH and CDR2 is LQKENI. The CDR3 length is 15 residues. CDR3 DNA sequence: TGTGCCAGCTCACCACCGGTTGGCGGGAGGAATGAGCAGTTCTTC. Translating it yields CASSPPVGGRNEQFF. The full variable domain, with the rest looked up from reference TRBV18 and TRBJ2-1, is NAGVMQNPRHLVRRRGQEARLRCSPMKGHSHVYWYRQLPEEGLKFMVYLQKENIIDESGMPKERFSAEFPKEGPSILRIQQVVRGDSAAYFCASSPPVGGRNEQFFGPGTRLTVL.

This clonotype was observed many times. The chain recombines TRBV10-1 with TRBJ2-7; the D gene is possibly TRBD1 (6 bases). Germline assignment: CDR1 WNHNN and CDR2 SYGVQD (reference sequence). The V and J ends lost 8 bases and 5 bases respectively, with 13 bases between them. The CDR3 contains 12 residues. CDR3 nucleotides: TGCGCCAGCTCAAACCGGGACAACGAGCAGTACTTC. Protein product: CASSNRDNEQYF.